This TCR beta chain appears in the sequencing data of a study of blood T cell repertoires in COVID-19. The wider study: Nucleic acid was either cDNA or gDNA, and it came from T cells, B-cell-depleted T cells, or PBMCs.

In the source study's methods: Amplified reference gene primers provided the basis for estimating nucleated cell counts. Only in-frame clones appear in the TCRdb table, and some are missing; sequencing was by immunoSEQ multiplex PCR. V, J and clone size reflect that table, while D and trimming were determined from the DNA. The table has about 57,000 clones, 70% to 80% seen once. This CDR3 is built from 13 residues. Trimming cost V 6 bases and J 4 bases; bases outside gene matches: 4. Germline V gene sequence: CDR1 SQVTM, CDR2 ANQGSEA. The rearrangement links TRBV29-1 to TRBJ1-5; 9 bases fit TRBD1. This clonotype was sampled from a human donor in a cohort sampled during active COVID-19. The sequencing input was peripheral blood. For the CDR3, the DNA is TGCAGCGTGGGACAGGGACGGAATCAGCCCCAGCATTTT. Residues: CSVGQGRNQPQHF. Full variable domain (remainder filled in from reference TRBV29-1 and TRBJ1-5): SAVISQKPSRDICQRGTSLTIQCQVDSQVTMMFWYRQQPGQSLTLIATANQGSEATYESGFVIDKFPISRPNLTFSTLTVSNMSPEDSSIYLCSVGQGRNQPQHFGDGTRLSIL.